A selection of T cell receptor beta chains follows, all from one sample in a study of T cell responses to AZD1222 COVID-19 vaccine. TCRdb keeps only in-frame clones here, not all; method: immunoSEQ multiplex PCR. The table shows 150,000 or so clones, with more than 85% occurring only once. Sequenced here: peripheral blood, sampled on day 0 of AZD1222 vaccination. All receptors derive from an adult in good health. Both conserved end residues are part of each CDR3. Fields, in order: clone size, D gene, V gene, J gene, CDR3 DNA, CDR3 protein. The D gene is left open where the match is weak. Clone size appears in some rows only: once, few, many, or a class for an expanded clone.

abundance: once; d_gene: .; v_gene: TRBV12-3/TRBV12-4; j_gene: TRBJ1-2; CDR3nt: TGTGCCAGCAGTTTGGGCAGGGTCTATGGCTACACCTTC; CDR3aa: CASSLGRVYGYTF
abundance: few; d_gene: .; v_gene: TRBV11-2; j_gene: TRBJ2-3; CDR3nt: TGTGCCAGCAGCTCCAACCGTGGCACAGATACGCAGTATTTT; CDR3aa: CASSSNRGTDTQYF
abundance: .; d_gene: .; v_gene: TRBV9; j_gene: TRBJ1-2; CDR3nt: TGTGCCAGCAGCGTAGGCGGTGTAGGGGGCTATGGCTACACCTTC; CDR3aa: CASSVGGVGGYGYTF
abundance: .; d_gene: .; v_gene: TRBV5-4; j_gene: TRBJ1-4; CDR3nt: TGTGCCAGCAGCCCCCTACCTCAGGGTGAAAAACTGTTTTTT; CDR3aa: CASSPLPQGEKLFF
abundance: .; d_gene: .; v_gene: TRBV19; j_gene: TRBJ2-1; CDR3nt: TGTGCCAGTAGTATATCCGGTCCGGTTTTTAATGAGCAGTTCTTC; CDR3aa: CASSISGPVFNEQFF
abundance: .; d_gene: .; v_gene: TRBV4-3; j_gene: TRBJ2-3; CDR3nt: TGCGCCAGCAGCCTGGTAGCGACAGATACGCAGTATTTT; CDR3aa: CASSLVATDTQYF
abundance: .; d_gene: .; v_gene: TRBV9; j_gene: TRBJ1-1; CDR3nt: TGTGCCAGCAGCCCAAGGGGCACTGAAGCTTTCTTT; CDR3aa: CASSPRGTEAFF
abundance: .; d_gene: .; v_gene: TRBV6-5; j_gene: TRBJ1-2; CDR3nt: TGTGCCAGCAGTTTTGACAGCGCCTATGGCTACACCTTC; CDR3aa: CASSFDSAYGYTF
abundance: .; d_gene: TRBD2; v_gene: TRBV4-1; j_gene: TRBJ2-7; CDR3nt: TGCGCCAGCAGCCAGGCTTCCGGGACTAGCGGGAGTAGGCCCTACGAGCAGTACTTC; CDR3aa: CASSQASGTSGSRPYEQYF
abundance: .; d_gene: .; v_gene: TRBV7-6; j_gene: TRBJ2-2; CDR3nt: TGTGCCAGCAATCTCCGGGGGGCGTTAAACACCGGGGAGCTGTTTTTT; CDR3aa: CASNLRGALNTGELFF
abundance: .; d_gene: .; v_gene: TRBV11-1; j_gene: TRBJ1-1; CDR3nt: TGTGCCAGCAGCCTAGACGGGGTTTTGAACACTGAAGCTTTCTTT; CDR3aa: CASSLDGVLNTEAFF
abundance: .; d_gene: .; v_gene: TRBV3-1/TRBV3-2; j_gene: TRBJ1-5; CDR3nt: TGTGCCAGCAGCCAAGATCCCCGGAGCAATCAGCCCCAGCATTTT; CDR3aa: CASSQDPRSNQPQHF
abundance: .; d_gene: .; v_gene: TRBV6-5; j_gene: TRBJ1-2; CDR3nt: TGTGCCAGCAGTTACTCGACCAGCATCAACTATGGCTACACCTTC; CDR3aa: CASSYSTSINYGYTF
abundance: .; d_gene: TRBD2; v_gene: TRBV28; j_gene: TRBJ2-1; CDR3nt: TGTGCCAGCAGTCTCGGACTAGCGGGAGGTAATGAGCAGTTCTTC; CDR3aa: CASSLGLAGGNEQFF
abundance: .; d_gene: .; v_gene: TRBV5-1; j_gene: TRBJ1-1; CDR3nt: TGCGCCAGCAGCTTGTCGAACGACCCCAGGGCCGACACTGAAGCTTTCTTT; CDR3aa: CASSLSNDPRADTEAFF
abundance: .; d_gene: .; v_gene: TRBV19; j_gene: TRBJ2-1; CDR3nt: TGTGCCAGTAGTATAGAAGCTCTCTCCTACAATGAGCAGTTCTTC; CDR3aa: CASSIEALSYNEQFF
abundance: .; d_gene: .; v_gene: TRBV6-1; j_gene: TRBJ1-6; CDR3nt: TGTGCCAGCAGTGAGGGTAGTAATTCACCCCTCCACTTT; CDR3aa: CASSEGSNSPLHF
abundance: .; d_gene: .; v_gene: TRBV4-1; j_gene: TRBJ2-7; CDR3nt: TGCGCCAGCAGCCAAGAAAAAAACCAGGGGATCTACGAGCAGTACTTC; CDR3aa: CASSQEKNQGIYEQYF